This T cell receptor beta chain was identified in a study of T-cell memory formation after mild COVID-19. TCRdb used MiXCR to reprocess the 5' RACE reads, holding one entry per CDR3 protein. The data hold about 560,000 distinct CDR3 sequences, with roughly 17% observed a single time. V lost 6 bases, J lost 0 bases, and 6 bases lay in between. CDR3 length: 13 residues. This clonotype appeared a few times. The chain joins TRBV12-3 or TRBV12-4 to TRBJ2-1; no firm D call. The source of this sequence is an adult woman who had mild COVID-19 (a few samples of this study predate the infection). Cell type and time point are not known. The sample consisted of PBMCs or a T cell subset sorted from them (not recorded which). CDR3 in amino acids: CASRYSSYNEQFF. CDR3 DNA: TGTGCCAGCAGGTATAGCTCCTACAATGAGCAGTTCTTC.